A selection of T cell receptor beta chains follows, all from one sample in a study of control samples from healthy donors and cancer patients. The assay was immunoSEQ multiplex PCR, and TCRdb's table has in-frame clones only and misses some. The sample has tens of thousands of clones; approximately 78% are singletons. Sequencing used blood. These receptors originate from a woman aged 60 to 75 in good health. The CDR3 runs from the conserved cysteine through the conserved F or W. Fields, in order: J gene, clone size, V gene, CDR3 length, D gene, CDR3 protein, CDR3 DNA. A D gene is named only where the DNA matches it firmly. Size values are once, few and many counts, or a class for expanded clones, and some rows have none.

TRBJ2-7,NA,TRBV27,14,NA,CASSLTPGSVEQYF,TGTGCCAGCAGTTTAACTCCCGGCAGCGTCGAGCAGTACTTC
TRBJ1-2,NA,TRBV27,15,NA,CASSKQDRSNYGYTF,TGTGCCAGCAGTAAACAGGATAGGAGTAACTATGGCTACACCTTC
TRBJ2-5,NA,TRBV19,14,NA,CASSIQDSQETQYF,TGTGCCAGTAGTATCCAGGACAGCCAAGAGACCCAGTACTTC
TRBJ2-1,NA,TRBV6-6,15,TRBD2,CASSKGTSGRDEQFF,TGTGCCAGCAGTAAGGGGACTAGCGGGAGGGATGAGCAGTTCTTC
TRBJ2-7,NA,TRBV18,14,NA,CASSPLGASYEQYF,TGTGCCAGCTCACCACTCGGGGCCTCCTACGAGCAGTACTTC
TRBJ2-1,NA,TRBV7-9,15,NA,CASSPPLESWDEQFF,TGTGCCAGCAGCCCTCCCCTCGAATCGTGGGATGAGCAGTTCTTC
TRBJ2-1,NA,TRBV5-8,18,TRBD1,CASSLAYKGTDIPNEQFF,TGTGCCAGCAGCTTGGCCTATAAAGGGACAGACATCCCCAATGAGCAGTTCTTC
TRBJ1-4,NA,TRBV5-1,16,NA,CASSWDPRVADEKLFF,TGCGCCAGCAGCTGGGACCCGAGGGTTGCGGATGAAAAACTGTTTTTT
TRBJ2-3,NA,TRBV4-2,19,NA,CASSQSGTDFLFSTDTQYF,TGTGCCAGCAGCCAGTCCGGGACGGACTTCTTATTTAGCACAGATACGCAGTATTTT
TRBJ2-5,NA,TRBV24-1,15,TRBD2,CATSDFGGGPETQYF,TGTGCCACCAGTGATTTCGGGGGAGGGCCAGAGACCCAGTACTTC
TRBJ2-1,NA,TRBV5-5,16,NA,CASSPVAGVTYNEQFF,TGTGCCAGCAGCCCTGTGGCAGGGGTAACCTACAATGAGCAGTTCTTC
TRBJ2-4,NA,TRBV11-2,16,NA,CASSLGSRIAKNIQYF,TGTGCCAGCAGCTTAGGATCGCGGATAGCCAAAAACATTCAGTACTTC
TRBJ1-3,NA,TRBV28,16,NA,CASSLLYTGSGNTIYF,TGTGCCAGCAGCCTACTCTACACAGGCTCTGGAAACACCATATATTTT
TRBJ1-2,NA,TRBV24-1,13,NA,CATSGQANYGYTF,TGTGCCACCAGTGGGCAGGCCAACTATGGCTACACCTTC
TRBJ1-2,NA,TRBV19,14,NA,CASSIGVDNYGYTF,TGTGCCAGTAGTATTGGGGTGGATAACTATGGCTACACCTTC
TRBJ1-6,once,TRBV28,12,NA,CASRGGNSPLHF,TGTGCCAGCAGGGGGGGGAATTCACCCCTCCACTTT
TRBJ1-2,NA,TRBV4-3,14,TRBD1,CASSQTDRAYGYTF,TGCGCCAGCAGCCAGACTGACAGGGCCTATGGCTACACCTTC
TRBJ2-1,NA,TRBV30,13,TRBD2,CAPAEAGLESGFF,TGTGCCCCGGCGGAGGCGGGACTAGAATCGGGGTTCTTC
TRBJ1-5,NA,TRBV19,16,NA,CASSLRPALVDQPQHF,TGTGCCAGTAGTCTCCGACCTGCCTTGGTCGATCAGCCCCAGCATTTT
TRBJ2-1,NA,TRBV19,16,NA,CASSIALGIYYNEQFF,TGTGCCAGTAGTATTGCCCTTGGGATTTATTACAATGAGCAGTTCTTC
TRBJ1-6,NA,TRBV7-2,16,NA,CASSLMSRSYNSPLHF,TGTGCCAGCAGCTTAATGTCTCGGTCCTATAATTCACCCCTCCACTTT
TRBJ2-2,NA,TRBV7-6,12,NA,CASGGAERELFF,TGTGCCAGCGGTGGGGCCGAGAGGGAGCTGTTTTTT
TRBJ1-1,NA,TRBV18,12,NA,CASSLGNTEAFF,TGTGCCAGCTCACTTGGGAACACTGAAGCTTTCTTT
TRBJ1-5,NA,TRBV2,15,NA,CASSATGNGNQPQHF,TGTGCCAGCAGCGCAACAGGGAATGGCAATCAGCCCCAGCATTTT
TRBJ2-7,NA,TRBV29-1,15,NA,CSVVRRPTVPYEQYF,TGCAGCGTTGTACGGCGACCAACAGTCCCCTACGAGCAGTACTTC
TRBJ1-2,NA,TRBV11-2,16,NA,CASSLEWGRTNYGYTF,TGTGCCAGCAGCTTAGAGTGGGGACGGACTAACTATGGCTACACCTTC
TRBJ2-3,NA,TRBV7-9,13,NA,CASSFMAMDTQYF,TGTGCCAGCAGCTTTATGGCGATGGATACGCAGTATTTT